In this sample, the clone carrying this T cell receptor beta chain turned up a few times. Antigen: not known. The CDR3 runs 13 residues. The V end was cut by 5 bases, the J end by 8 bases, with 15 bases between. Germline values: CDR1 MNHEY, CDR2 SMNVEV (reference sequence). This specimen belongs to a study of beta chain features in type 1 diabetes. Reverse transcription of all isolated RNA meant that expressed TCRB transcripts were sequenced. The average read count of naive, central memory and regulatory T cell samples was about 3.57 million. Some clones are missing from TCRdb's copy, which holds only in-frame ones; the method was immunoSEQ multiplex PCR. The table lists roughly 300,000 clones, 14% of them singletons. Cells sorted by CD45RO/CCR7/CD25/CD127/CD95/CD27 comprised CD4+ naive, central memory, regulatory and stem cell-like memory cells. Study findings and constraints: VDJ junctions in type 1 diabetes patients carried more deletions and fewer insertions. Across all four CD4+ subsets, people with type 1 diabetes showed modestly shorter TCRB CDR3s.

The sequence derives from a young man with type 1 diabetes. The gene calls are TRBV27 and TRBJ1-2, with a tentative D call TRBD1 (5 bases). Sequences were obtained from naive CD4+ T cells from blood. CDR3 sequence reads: CASSTRGGVGYTF. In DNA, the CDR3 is TGTGCCAGCAGTACTAGGGGCGGGGTGGGCTACACCTTC.